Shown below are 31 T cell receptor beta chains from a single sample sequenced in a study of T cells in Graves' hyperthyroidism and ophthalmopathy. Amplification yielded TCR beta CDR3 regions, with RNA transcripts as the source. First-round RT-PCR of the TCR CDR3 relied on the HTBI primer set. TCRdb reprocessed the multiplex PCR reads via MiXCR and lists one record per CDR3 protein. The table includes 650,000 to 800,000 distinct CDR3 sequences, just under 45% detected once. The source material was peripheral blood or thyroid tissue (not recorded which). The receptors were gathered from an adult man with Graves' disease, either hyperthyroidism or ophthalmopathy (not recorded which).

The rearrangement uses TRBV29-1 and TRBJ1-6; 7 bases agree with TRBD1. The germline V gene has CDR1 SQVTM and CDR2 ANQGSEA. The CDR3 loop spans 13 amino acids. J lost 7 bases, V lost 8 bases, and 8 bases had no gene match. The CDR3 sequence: CSTDRAPNSPLHF. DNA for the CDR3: TGCAGCACCGACAGGGCTCCGAATTCACCCCTCCACTTT.

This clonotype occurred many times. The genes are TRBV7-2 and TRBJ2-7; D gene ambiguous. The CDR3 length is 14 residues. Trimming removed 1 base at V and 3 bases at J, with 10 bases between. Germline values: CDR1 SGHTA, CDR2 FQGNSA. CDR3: CASSLGATGYEQYF. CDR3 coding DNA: TGTGCCAGCAGCTTAGGGGCCACGGGCTACGAGCAGTACTTC.

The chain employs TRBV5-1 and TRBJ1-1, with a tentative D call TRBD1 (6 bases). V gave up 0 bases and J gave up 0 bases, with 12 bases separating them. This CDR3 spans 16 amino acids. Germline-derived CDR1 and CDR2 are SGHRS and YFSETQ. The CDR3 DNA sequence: TGCGCCAGCAGCTTGGTCGGGGGGCCTTTGAACACTGAAGCTTTCTTT. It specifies CASSLVGGPLNTEAFF. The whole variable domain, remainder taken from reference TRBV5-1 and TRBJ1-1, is KAGVTQTPRYLIKTRGQQVTLSCSPISGHRSVSWYQQTPGQGLQFLFEYFSETQRNKGNFPGRFSGRQFSNSRSEMNVSTLELGDSALYLCASSLVGGPLNTEAFFGQGTRLTVV.

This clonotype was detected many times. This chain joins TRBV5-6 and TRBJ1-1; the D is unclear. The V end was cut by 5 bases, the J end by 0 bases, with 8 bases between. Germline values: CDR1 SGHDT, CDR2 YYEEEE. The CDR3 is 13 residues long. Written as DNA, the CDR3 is TGTGCCAGCAGTTCGGTTATGAACACTGAAGCTTTCTTT. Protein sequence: CASSSVMNTEAFF.

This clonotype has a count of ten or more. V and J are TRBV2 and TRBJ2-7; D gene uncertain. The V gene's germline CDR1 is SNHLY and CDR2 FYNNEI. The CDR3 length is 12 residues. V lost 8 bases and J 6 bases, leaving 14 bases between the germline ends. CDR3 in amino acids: CASGVLSPEQYF. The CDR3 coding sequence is TGTGCCAGCGGCGTTCTTTCACCCGAGCAGTACTTC.

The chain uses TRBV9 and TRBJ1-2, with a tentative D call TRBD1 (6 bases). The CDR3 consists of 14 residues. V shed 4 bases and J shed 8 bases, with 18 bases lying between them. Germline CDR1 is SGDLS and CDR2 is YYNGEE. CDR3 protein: CASSPPPGAGGYTF. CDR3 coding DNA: TGTGCCAGCAGCCCCCCCCCGGGGGCGGGGGGCTACACCTTC.

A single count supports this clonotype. In DNA form, the CDR3 reads TGCGCCAGCAGCGCCCCTGGACTAGCGGACTACGAGCAGTACTTC. Translating it yields CASSAPGLADYEQYF. The chain carries TRBV5-1 and TRBJ2-7; TRBD2 matches 10 bases. Germline CDR1 SGHRS, CDR2 YFSETQ. The CDR3 runs to 15 residues. V gave up 4 bases and J gave up 3 bases; unmatched junction bases: 7.

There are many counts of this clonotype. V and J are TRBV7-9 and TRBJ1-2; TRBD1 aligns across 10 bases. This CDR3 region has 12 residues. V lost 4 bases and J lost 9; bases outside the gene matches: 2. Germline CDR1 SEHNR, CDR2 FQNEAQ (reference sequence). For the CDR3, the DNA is TGTGCCAGCAGCTCGGGACAGGGGAGCTACACCTTC. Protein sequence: CASSSGQGSYTF.

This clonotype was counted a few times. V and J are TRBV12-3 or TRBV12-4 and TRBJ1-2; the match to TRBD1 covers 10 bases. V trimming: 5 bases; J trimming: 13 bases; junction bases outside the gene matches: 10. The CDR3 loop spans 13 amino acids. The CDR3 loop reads CASSPETGGITTF. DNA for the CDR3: TGTGCCAGCAGTCCCGAGACAGGGGGCATTACCACCTTC.

The CDR3 region is CASSVSRDRGDYEQYF. CDR3 sequence (DNA): TGTGCCAGCAGTGTATCCCGGGACAGGGGGGACTACGAGCAGTACTTC. The chain joins TRBV25-1 to TRBJ2-7, with 11 positions matching TRBD1. With 4 bases clipped from V and 3 bases from J, the junction kept 8 bases outside the gene matches. The CDR3 contains 16 residues. CDR1 MGHDK and CDR2 SYGVNS come from the germline V gene.

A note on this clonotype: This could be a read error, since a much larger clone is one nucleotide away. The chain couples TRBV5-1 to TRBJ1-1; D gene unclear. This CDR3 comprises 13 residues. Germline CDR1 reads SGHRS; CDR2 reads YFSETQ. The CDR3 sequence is CASSQDRRTAAFF. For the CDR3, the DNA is TGCGCCAGCAGTCAGGACCGACGCACTGCAGCTTTCTTT.

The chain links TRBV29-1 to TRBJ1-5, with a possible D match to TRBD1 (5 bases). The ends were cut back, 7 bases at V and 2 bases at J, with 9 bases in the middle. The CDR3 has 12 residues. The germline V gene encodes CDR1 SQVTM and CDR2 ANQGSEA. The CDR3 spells CSGGLGNQPQHF. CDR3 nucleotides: TGCAGCGGGGGCCTGGGCAATCAGCCCCAGCATTTT.

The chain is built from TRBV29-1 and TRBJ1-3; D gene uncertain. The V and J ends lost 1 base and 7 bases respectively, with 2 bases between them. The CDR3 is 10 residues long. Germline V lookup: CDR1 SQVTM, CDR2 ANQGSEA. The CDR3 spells CSVEGNTIYF. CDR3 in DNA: TGCAGCGTTGAAGGGAACACCATATATTTT.

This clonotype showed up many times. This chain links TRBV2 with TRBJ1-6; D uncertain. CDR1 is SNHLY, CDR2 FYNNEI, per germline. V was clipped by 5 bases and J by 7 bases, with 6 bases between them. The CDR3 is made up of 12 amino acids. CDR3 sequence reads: CASSRLNSPLHF. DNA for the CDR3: TGTGCCAGCAGTCGACTGAATTCACCCCTCCACTTT.

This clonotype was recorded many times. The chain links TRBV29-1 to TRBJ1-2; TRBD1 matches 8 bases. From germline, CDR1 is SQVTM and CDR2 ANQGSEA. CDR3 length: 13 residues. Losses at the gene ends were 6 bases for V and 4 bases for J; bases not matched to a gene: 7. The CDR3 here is CSVIDRGGYGYTF. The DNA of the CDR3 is TGCAGCGTCATAGACAGGGGCGGCTATGGCTACACCTTC.

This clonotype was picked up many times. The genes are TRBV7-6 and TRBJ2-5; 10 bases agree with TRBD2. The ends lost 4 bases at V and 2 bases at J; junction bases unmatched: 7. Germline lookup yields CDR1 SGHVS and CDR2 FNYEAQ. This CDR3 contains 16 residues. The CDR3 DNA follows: TGTGCCAGCAGCTCCCCAGCGGGAGGGCCTCAAGAGACCCAGTACTTC. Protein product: CASSSPAGGPQETQYF.

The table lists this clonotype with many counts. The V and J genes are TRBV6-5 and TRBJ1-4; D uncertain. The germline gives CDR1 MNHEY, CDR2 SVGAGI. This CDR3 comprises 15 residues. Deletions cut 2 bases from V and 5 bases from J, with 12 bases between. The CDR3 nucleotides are TGTGCCAGCAGTTACGGGGTAGCCCGGAATGAAAAACTGTTTTTT. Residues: CASSYGVARNEKLFF.

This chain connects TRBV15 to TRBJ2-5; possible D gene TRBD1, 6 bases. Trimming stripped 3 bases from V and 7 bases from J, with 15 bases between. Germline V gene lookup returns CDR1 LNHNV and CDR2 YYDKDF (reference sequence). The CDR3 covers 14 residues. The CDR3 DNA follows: TGTGCCACCAGCAGCCTTCCGGACAGCGGGACCCAGTACTTC. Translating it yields CATSSLPDSGTQYF.

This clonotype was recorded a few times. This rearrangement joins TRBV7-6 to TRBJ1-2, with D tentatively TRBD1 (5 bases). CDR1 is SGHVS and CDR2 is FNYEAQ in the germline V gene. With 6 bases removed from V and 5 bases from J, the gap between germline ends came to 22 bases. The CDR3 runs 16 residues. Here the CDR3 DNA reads TGTGCCAGCAGTCCAACCCCCCGGCAGGGAGGGTATGGCTACACCTTC. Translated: CASSPTPRQGGYGYTF.

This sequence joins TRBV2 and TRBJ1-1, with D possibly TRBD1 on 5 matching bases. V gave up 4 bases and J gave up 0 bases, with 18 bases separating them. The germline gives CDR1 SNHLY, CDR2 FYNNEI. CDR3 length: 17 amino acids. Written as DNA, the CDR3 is TGTGCCAGCAGTGGGTCTAGAGGGACTAACCTGAACACTGAAGCTTTCTTT. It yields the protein CASSGSRGTNLNTEAFF.

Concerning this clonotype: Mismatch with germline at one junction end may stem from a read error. The CDR3 nucleotides read TGTGCCATCGGTGAGTCGTCCGGGCCCAATCAGCCCCAGCATTTT. This sequence encodes CAIGESSGPNQPQHF. This sequence joins TRBV10-3 and TRBJ1-5; D is undetermined. This CDR3 has 15 residues. Germline assignment: CDR1 ENHRY and CDR2 SYGVKD.

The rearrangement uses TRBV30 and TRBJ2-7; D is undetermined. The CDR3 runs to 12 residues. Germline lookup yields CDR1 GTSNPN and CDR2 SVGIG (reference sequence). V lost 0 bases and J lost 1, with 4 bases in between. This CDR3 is CAWSVGSYEQYF. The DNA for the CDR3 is TGTGCCTGGAGTGTGGGTTCCTACGAGCAGTACTTC.

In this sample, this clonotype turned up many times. In DNA, the CDR3 is TGTGCCACCAGCAGAGATCGAGGGGTCAATCAGCCCCAGCATTTT. Amino acids: CATSRDRGVNQPQHF. The chain employs TRBV15 and TRBJ1-5, with TRBD1 as a possible D gene (5 bases). Germline V CDR1 and CDR2: LNHNV, YYDKDF (reference sequence). The CDR3 is 15 residues long. V was clipped by 0 bases and J by 3 bases, with 9 bases between them.

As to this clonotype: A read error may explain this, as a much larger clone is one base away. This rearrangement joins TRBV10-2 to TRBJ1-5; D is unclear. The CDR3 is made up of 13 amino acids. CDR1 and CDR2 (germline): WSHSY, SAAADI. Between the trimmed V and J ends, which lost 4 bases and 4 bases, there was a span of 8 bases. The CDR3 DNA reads TGCGCCAGCAGTGTCTCTCTTAATCAGCCCCAGCATTTT. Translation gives CASSVSLNQPQHF.

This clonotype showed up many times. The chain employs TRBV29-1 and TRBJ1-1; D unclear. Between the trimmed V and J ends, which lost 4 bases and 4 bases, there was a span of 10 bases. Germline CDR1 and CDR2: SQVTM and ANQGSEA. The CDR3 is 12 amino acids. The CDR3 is CSVVGSTTEAFF. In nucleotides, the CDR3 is TGCAGCGTTGTAGGCAGTACCACTGAAGCTTTCTTT.

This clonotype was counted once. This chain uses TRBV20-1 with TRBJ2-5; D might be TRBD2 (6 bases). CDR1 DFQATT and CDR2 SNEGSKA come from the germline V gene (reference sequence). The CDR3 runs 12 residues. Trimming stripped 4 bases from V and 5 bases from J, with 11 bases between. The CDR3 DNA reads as TGCAGTGCTACGGGCGGGGTTGAGACCCAGTACTTC. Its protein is CSATGGVETQYF.

The CDR3 DNA follows: TGCGCCAGCAGCTTGAGGGCAGGGTCTGGCTACACCTTC. Amino acid sequence: CASSLRAGSGYTF. The V and J genes are TRBV5-1 and TRBJ1-2; the D gene is possibly TRBD1 (5 bases). V was shortened by 1 base and J by 7 bases, with 11 bases between the two germline ends. Looked up from germline, CDR1 is SGHRS and CDR2 is YFSETQ. The CDR3 is 13 residues long. The variable domain in full, completed from reference TRBV5-1 and TRBJ1-2, reads KAGVTQTPRYLIKTRGQQVTLSCSPISGHRSVSWYQQTPGQGLQFLFEYFSETQRNKGNFPGRFSGRQFSNSRSEMNVSTLELGDSALYLCASSLRAGSGYTFGSGTRLTVV.

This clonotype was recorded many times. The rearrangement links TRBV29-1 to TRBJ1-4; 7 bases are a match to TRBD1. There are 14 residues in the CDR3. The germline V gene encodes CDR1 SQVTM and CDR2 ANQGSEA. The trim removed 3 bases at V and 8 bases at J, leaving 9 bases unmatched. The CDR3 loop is CSVDAATGEEKLFF. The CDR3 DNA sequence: TGCAGCGTTGACGCCGCTACAGGGGAGGAAAAACTGTTTTTT.

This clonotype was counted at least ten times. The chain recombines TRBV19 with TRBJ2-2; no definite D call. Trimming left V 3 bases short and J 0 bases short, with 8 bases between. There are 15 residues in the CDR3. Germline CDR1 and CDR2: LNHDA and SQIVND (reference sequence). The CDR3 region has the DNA TGTGCCAGTAGTATTGGTCCCACGAACACCGGGGAGCTGTTTTTT. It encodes CASSIGPTNTGELFF.

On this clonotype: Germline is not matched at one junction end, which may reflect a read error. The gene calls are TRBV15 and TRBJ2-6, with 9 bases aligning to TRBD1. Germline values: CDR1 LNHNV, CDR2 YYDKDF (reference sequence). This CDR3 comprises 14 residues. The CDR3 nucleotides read TGTGCCACCAGCACGACAGGGGGAACGAACACTGAAGCTTTC. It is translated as CATSTTGGTNTEAF.

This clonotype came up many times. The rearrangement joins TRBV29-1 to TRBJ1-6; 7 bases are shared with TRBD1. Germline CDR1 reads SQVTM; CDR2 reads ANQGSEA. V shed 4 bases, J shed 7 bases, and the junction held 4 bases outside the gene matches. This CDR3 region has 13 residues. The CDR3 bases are TGCAGCGTTGGGGGACAGCTAAATTCACCCCTCCACTTT. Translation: CSVGGQLNSPLHF.